Below are 13 T cell receptor beta chains sequenced from a single sample in a study of shared clonotypes between healthy human individuals. Clones were read by immunoSEQ multiplex PCR, and TCRdb kept only the in-frame ones, dropping some. The repertoire holds more than 2 million clones, with 90% to 95% as singletons. Sequences were obtained from naive CD4+ T cells sorted from blood. Subset of the sample: CD45RA+ positively selected. The receptor source for this set is a man aged 18-30 years in good health.

The rearrangement joins TRBV5-6 to TRBJ1-1; 10 nucleotides agree with TRBD1. The V and J ends lost 4 bases and 4 bases, in that order; junction bases with no gene match: 1. Germline lookup yields CDR1 SGHDT and CDR2 YYEEEE. The CDR3 length is 13 residues. CDR3 amino acids: CASSRTGGTEAFF. The CDR3 coding sequence is TGTGCCAGCAGCCGGACAGGGGGCACTGAAGCTTTCTTT.

This chain uses TRBV27 with TRBJ1-6; 12 bases fit TRBD1. Germline V gives CDR1 MNHEY, CDR2 SMNVEV (reference sequence). This CDR3 is built from 15 residues. The trim removed 5 bases at V and 8 bases at J, leaving 4 bases unmatched. CDR3 sequence reads: CASSGGQGAYSPLHF. DNA of the CDR3: TGTGCCAGCAGTGGGGGACAGGGGGCGTATTCACCCCTCCACTTT.

The rearrangement links TRBV10-3 to TRBJ2-3; 8 nucleotides align to TRBD2. The CDR3 is 14 amino acids. V lost 6 bases and J lost 2; bases outside the gene matches: 4. Germline lookup yields CDR1 ENHRY and CDR2 SYGVKD. CDR3 nucleotide sequence: TGTGCCATCAGAAACGGGGGGGCCACAGATACGCAGTATTTT. This encodes CAIRNGGATDTQYF.

The chain has TRBV11-2 and TRBJ1-1; no clear D gene. The CDR3 covers 14 residues. The V and J ends lost 7 bases and 1 base respectively, with 13 bases between them. Germline V lookup: CDR1 SGHAT, CDR2 FQNNGV. The CDR3 nucleotides are TGTGCCAGCACCGCCAGACCCCAGAACACTGAAGCTTTCTTT. Translation gives CASTARPQNTEAFF.

The chain links TRBV18 to TRBJ1-1; D perhaps matches TRBD1 (6 bases). Germline assignment: CDR1 KGHSH and CDR2 LQKENI. The V and J ends lost 8 bases and 1 base respectively, with 17 bases between them. This CDR3 is 15 amino acids long. The CDR3 protein is CASQQGSAGNTEAFF. The CDR3 region has the DNA TGTGCCAGCCAGCAGGGGAGCGCGGGGAACACTGAAGCTTTCTTT.

This chain links TRBV6-6 with TRBJ1-5; D possibly corresponds to TRBD1 (6 bases). V was cut by 5 bases and J by 5 bases, with 10 bases left in between. Germline CDR1 MNHNY, CDR2 SVGAGI (reference sequence). This CDR3 has 13 residues. CDR3 in amino acids: CASSNHRDQPQHF. CDR3 sequence (DNA): TGTGCCAGCAGTAACCACAGGGATCAGCCCCAGCATTTT.

The chain joins TRBV2 to TRBJ1-5; 7 positions match TRBD1. Germline V CDR1 and CDR2: SNHLY, FYNNEI. The CDR3 extends over 16 amino acids. Trimming at V came to 1 base and at J to 0 bases, leaving 3 bases not matched to a gene. The CDR3 loop reads CASSEEGGNSNQPQHF. The CDR3 DNA is TGTGCCAGCAGTGAAGAAGGGGGCAATAGCAATCAGCCCCAGCATTTT.

The chain links TRBV30 to TRBJ1-1, with a tentative D call TRBD1 (6 bases). The CDR3 sequence is 12 residues long. Trimming cost V 1 base and J 5 bases, with 8 bases left between them. Germline CDR1 reads GTSNPN; CDR2 reads SVGIG (reference sequence). This CDR3 is CAWSGGRTEAFF. CDR3 in DNA: TGTGCCTGGAGTGGGGGGCGGACTGAAGCTTTCTTT.

This chain uses TRBV29-1 with TRBJ2-7, with 12 bases that match TRBD1. V gave up 5 bases and J gave up 5 bases; unmatched junction bases: 10. CDR1 and CDR2 from the germline V gene are SQVTM and ANQGSEA. The CDR3 loop spans 15 amino acids. CDR3 loop: CSVKLRDRGPHEQYF. The CDR3 nucleotides read TGCAGCGTTAAACTCCGGGACAGGGGGCCGCACGAGCAGTACTTC.

Points on this clone: One end of the junction is discordant with germline, which a read error may explain. Here the CDR3 reads CASSRGSMDTQYF. CDR3 nucleotides: TGTGCTAGCAGCCGGGGGTCCATGGATACGCAGTATTTT. This rearrangement joins TRBV7-7 to TRBJ2-3; D may be TRBD2 (6 bases). CDR1 SSHAT and CDR2 FNYEAQ come from the germline V gene (reference sequence). This CDR3 is 13 amino acids long.

This chain uses TRBV30 with TRBJ1-5; unclear D gene. This CDR3 spans 14 amino acids. Trimming took off 0 bases at V and 5 bases at J, with 11 bases between the two ends. Germline loops: CDR1 GTSNPN, CDR2 SVGIG (reference sequence). The CDR3 is CAWSVSGLHQPQHF. Here the CDR3 DNA reads TGTGCCTGGAGTGTTTCCGGACTCCATCAGCCCCAGCATTTT.

The genes are TRBV6-1 and TRBJ1-5; 11 nucleotides align to TRBD1. From germline, CDR1 is MNHNS and CDR2 SASEGT. After removal of 2 bases from V and 3 bases from J, the junction contained 6 bases not matched to a gene. The CDR3 covers 17 residues. CDR3 bases: TGTGCCAGCAGTGAATGGGGGACAGGGGGGAACAATCAGCCCCAGCATTTT. It codes for CASSEWGTGGNNQPQHF.

The V gene is TRBV6-1, the J gene TRBJ1-1; D might be TRBD1 (5 bases). Between the trimmed V and J ends, which lost 2 bases and 5 bases, there was a span of 18 bases. This CDR3 is built from 16 residues. The germline V gene has CDR1 MNHNS and CDR2 SASEGT. CDR3 sequence: CASSEFFPRQRTEAFF. CDR3 bases: TGTGCCAGCAGTGAATTTTTTCCGCGACAGAGGACTGAAGCTTTCTTT.